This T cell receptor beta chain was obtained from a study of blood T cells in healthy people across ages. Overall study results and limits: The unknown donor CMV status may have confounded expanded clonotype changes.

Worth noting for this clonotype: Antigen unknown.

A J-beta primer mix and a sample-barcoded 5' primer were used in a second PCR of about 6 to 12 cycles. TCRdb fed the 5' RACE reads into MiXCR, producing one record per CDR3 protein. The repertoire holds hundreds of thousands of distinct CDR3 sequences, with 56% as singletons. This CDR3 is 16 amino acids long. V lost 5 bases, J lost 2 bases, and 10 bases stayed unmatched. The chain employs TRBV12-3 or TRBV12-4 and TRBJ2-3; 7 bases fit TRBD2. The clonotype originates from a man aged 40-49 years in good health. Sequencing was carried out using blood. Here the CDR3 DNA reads TGTGCCAGCAGTACCGACGACCGGGACTACACAGATACGCAGTATTTT. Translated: CASSTDDRDYTDTQYF.